This TCR beta chain is drawn from a study of spatial heterogeneity in lung cancer. Study context: Detected beta-chain sequences consistently exceeded alpha-chain sequences.

The time point was: sample taken at primary tumor resection. From tumor, nontumor lung or frozen PBMC, whole RNA was taken unsorted for sequencing. Donors were 55 to 75 untreated early-stage non-small cell lung cancer patients. Individually, TCR cDNA molecules were each labelled with a unique molecular identifier. Each CDR3 protein gets one entry after TCRdb re-called the 5' RACE reads with MiXCR. Among 4,000 or so distinct CDR3 sequences listed, 6% to 9% were seen once. Germline CDR1 and CDR2: SGHKS and YYEKEE (reference sequence). The CDR3 is 14 amino acids. Trimming stripped 0 bases from V and 3 bases from J, with 9 bases between. This clonotype ranks as medium-sized.

V and J are TRBV5-5 and TRBJ2-5, with no clear D. The TCR was taken from a male donor with early-stage non-small cell lung cancer. The sequences come from normal lung tissue next to the tumor, collected at surgery. This CDR3 is CASSLASLKETQYF. CDR3 bases: TGTGCCAGCAGCTTGGCCAGTCTAAAAGAGACCCAGTACTTC.